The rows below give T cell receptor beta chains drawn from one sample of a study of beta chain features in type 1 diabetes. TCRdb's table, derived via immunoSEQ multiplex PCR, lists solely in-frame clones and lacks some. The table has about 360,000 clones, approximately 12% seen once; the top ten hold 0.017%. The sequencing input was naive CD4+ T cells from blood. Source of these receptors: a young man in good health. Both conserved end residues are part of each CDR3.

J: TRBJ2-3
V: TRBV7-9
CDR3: CASSYTGASTDTQYF

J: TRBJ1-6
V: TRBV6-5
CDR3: CASAQGVYNSPLHF

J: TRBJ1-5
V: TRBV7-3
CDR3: CASSSRPRPASNQPQHF

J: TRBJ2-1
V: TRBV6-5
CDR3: CATTRAGVHYNEQFF

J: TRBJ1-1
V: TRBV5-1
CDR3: CASSPSGQGSTEAFF

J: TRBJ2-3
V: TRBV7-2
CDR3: CASSLGHPTDTQYF

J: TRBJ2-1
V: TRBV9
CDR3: CASSVAGSGRYNEQFF

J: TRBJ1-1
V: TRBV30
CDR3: CAWSVKTPRGKMAFF

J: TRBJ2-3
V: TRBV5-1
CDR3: CASSLEDRVPDTQYF

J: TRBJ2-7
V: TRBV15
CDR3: CATSSLGQGLWGQYF

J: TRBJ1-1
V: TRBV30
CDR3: CAWSVRGTEAFF

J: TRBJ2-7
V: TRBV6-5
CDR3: CASSPSGTAYEQYF

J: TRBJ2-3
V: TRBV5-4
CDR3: CAILREADTQYF

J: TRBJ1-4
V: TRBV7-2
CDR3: CASSPEIRGSHVEKLFF

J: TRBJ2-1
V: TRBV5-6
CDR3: CASSSYNEQFF

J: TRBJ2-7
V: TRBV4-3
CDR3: CASSQDSAGYEQYF

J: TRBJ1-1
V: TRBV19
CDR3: CASSREGRGTEAFF

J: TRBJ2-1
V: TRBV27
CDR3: CASSSGSEQFF

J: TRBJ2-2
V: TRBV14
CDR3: CASSPRMNTGELFF

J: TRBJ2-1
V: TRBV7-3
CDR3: CASSEPGQGNDEQFF

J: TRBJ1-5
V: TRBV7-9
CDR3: CASSLDRFGINQPQHF

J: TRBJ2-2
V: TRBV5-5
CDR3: CASSQLAGGPGTGELFF